Reported below is one TCR beta chain. Its antigen is unknown. This entry comes from a study of T cell responses to AZD1222 COVID-19 vaccine. Notes on the study in general: Among vaccine-associated CD4 TCRs, coverage spanned spike, with dominance at 160-218 and 743-854.

The repertoire was sequenced with immunoSEQ multiplex PCR; TCRdb's copy has only in-frame clones and lacks some. The sample records approximately 170,000 clones, over 85% being singletons. The CDR3 length is 15 residues. The V gene's germline CDR1 is LGHNT and CDR2 FRNRAP. The V end was cut by 2 bases, the J end by 2 bases, with 12 bases between. This sequence originates from an adult in good health. Sequenced here: peripheral blood, sampled on day 0 of AZD1222 vaccination. The V gene is TRBV12-5, the J gene TRBJ1-2, with a tentative D call TRBD1 (5 bases). The CDR3 is CASGLIRGRNYGYTF. In DNA form, the CDR3 reads TGTGCTAGTGGTTTGATACGGGGCAGAAACTATGGCTACACCTTC.